This T cell receptor beta chain appears in the sequencing data of a study of vaccination and CD4 T cells after COVID-19. Specified time point: late sampling 161 to 241 days after vaccination in three convalescent patients. The treatment was: roughly 10-day PBMC culture with coronavirus spike peptide pools or control peptides (ViraFEST assay). Culture conditions combined more than 1.5 million PBMCs per well with approximately 9.2 IU/ml IL-2 and 9 to 10 ug/ml peptide pools. Researchers grew the cells for roughly ten days and then pulled out CD4+ T cells by negative selection. Cultured CD4+ T-cell DNA underwent Oncomine TCR Beta short-read sequencing. From the PCR reads, TCRdb called clonotypes with MiXCR, one entry per CDR3 protein. This table holds some 22,000 distinct CDR3 sequences, 30% to 35% found once. The germline CDR1 and CDR2 sequences are LNHNV and YYDKDF (reference sequence). The V and J ends lost 0 bases and 3 bases respectively, with 11 bases between them. The CDR3 sequence is 16 residues long.

Details on this clonotype: Its specificity is not known.

This chain joins TRBV15 and TRBJ2-2; D is unclear. Sample: CD4+ T cells from blood, cultured in vitro, taken about 7 months after SARS-CoV-2 vaccination. The receptor's source is a human donor who had recovered from COVID-19. DNA for the CDR3: TGTGCCACCAGCAGAGATCACTTCAGCTACACCGGGGAGCTGTTTTTT. It specifies CATSRDHFSYTGELFF.